Presented here are 28 T cell receptor beta chains from one specimen sequenced in a study of OX40 agonist ivuxolimab in advanced cancers. Library creation used the immunoSEQ multiplex PCR assay. Here the immuneACCESS table is served through TCRdb, limited to in-frame sequences with V and J called. Missing clones are a known gap in these copies; in checked studies unresolved V genes cover under half, and the rest lacks a known reason. The sample records over 30,000 clones, approximately 79% of which are singletons. Jointly, the top ten make up approximately 10% of the sample. The sample here was CD4+ or CD8+ T cells sorted from blood, taken in a trial of the OX40 agonist ivuxolimab. Receptors were obtained from an adult with an advanced solid tumor such as melanoma, head and neck, liver or kidney cancer.

The V and J genes are TRBV11-2 and TRBJ1-1, with TRBD1 matching 7 bases. J lost 4 bases, V lost 5 bases, and 7 bases had no gene match. This CDR3 is built from 14 residues. Germline V gene lookup returns CDR1 SGHAT and CDR2 FQNNGV. The CDR3 loop is CASSLLQGTTEAFF. For the CDR3, the DNA is TGTGCCAGCAGCCTCCTACAGGGGACCACTGAAGCTTTCTTT.

The count of this clone is one. This chain links TRBV7-3 with TRBJ2-7, with 9 bases matching TRBD1. The germline CDR1 and CDR2 sequences are SGHTA and FQGTGA. Trimming cost V 1 base and J 3 bases; bases outside gene matches: 4. The CDR3 extends over 15 amino acids. The CDR3 here is CASSLMTGGDYEQYF. CDR3 DNA sequence: TGTGCCAGCAGCTTAATGACAGGGGGTGACTACGAGCAGTACTTC.

The chain has TRBV27 and TRBJ2-7; D call uncertain. The CDR3 sequence is 14 residues long. V lost 2 bases and J lost 0, with 8 bases in between. Looked up from germline, CDR1 is MNHEY and CDR2 is SMNVEV (reference sequence). The CDR3 spells CASSLKQSSYEQYF. CDR3 nucleotides: TGTGCCAGCAGTTTAAAACAGAGCTCCTACGAGCAGTACTTC.

This rearrangement joins TRBV11-1 to TRBJ1-2; 8 positions agree with TRBD1. This CDR3 has 17 amino acids. V shed 2 bases, J shed 5 bases, and the junction held 13 bases outside the gene matches. From germline, CDR1 is SGHAT and CDR2 FQDESV (reference sequence). The CDR3, as DNA: TGTGCCAGCAGCTTATTCTCAGGGGGCGCGGGAAGTTATGGCTACACCTTC. This translates into CASSLFSGGAGSYGYTF.

The chain carries TRBV28 and TRBJ2-7; no reliable D call. This CDR3 is built from 16 residues. The V gene lost 1 base and the J gene lost 0 bases, with 13 bases spanning the gap. Germline V gives CDR1 MDHEN, CDR2 SYDVKM. The CDR3 nucleotides are TGTGCCAGCAGTTTATTAGGAGTTGGTCGCTCCTACGAGCAGTACTTC. Translated, it gives CASSLLGVGRSYEQYF.

The chain employs TRBV6-1 and TRBJ1-5; D is perhaps TRBD1 (6 bases). The CDR3 totals 13 residues. Germline lookup yields CDR1 MNHNS and CDR2 SASEGT. Trimming removed 9 bases from V and 5 bases from J, with 14 bases in between. Here the CDR3 reads CASGWDTYQPQHF. CDR3 in DNA: TGTGCCAGTGGTTGGGACACTTATCAGCCCCAGCATTTT.

V and J are TRBV7-9 and TRBJ2-5; D is perhaps TRBD1 (6 bases). The CDR3 covers 16 residues. CDR1 is SEHNR, CDR2 FQNEAQ, per germline (reference sequence). The germline V and J ends were trimmed by 2 bases and 4 bases, with 17 bases remaining between them. This CDR3 is CASSLFGQGTGETQYF. In nucleotides, the CDR3 is TGTGCCAGCAGCTTATTCGGGCAGGGGACGGGAGAGACCCAGTACTTC.

The chain carries TRBV29-1 and TRBJ2-7; D gene unclear. The CDR3 covers 10 residues. CDR1 and CDR2 from the germline V gene are SQVTM and ANQGSEA. The V end was cut by 4 bases, the J end by 6 bases, with 7 bases between. The CDR3 loop is CSVGSIEQYF. CDR3 DNA sequence: TGCAGCGTTGGTTCCATCGAGCAGTACTTC.

The J gene is TRBJ2-3, the V gene TRBV30; TRBD2 matches at 9 bases. There are 14 residues in the CDR3. Looked up from germline, CDR1 is GTSNPN and CDR2 is SVGIG (reference sequence). J gave up 6 bases and V 8 bases, and 12 bases lay outside the gene matches. Written as DNA, the CDR3 is TGTGCCCGATCCTTCGGGCTAGCGGGGGATACGCAGTATTTT. Translation: CARSFGLAGDTQYF.

The rearrangement joins TRBV9 to TRBJ2-7, with D perhaps being TRBD1 or TRBD2 (5 bases each). This CDR3 region has 14 residues. Germline V gene data show CDR1 as SGDLS and CDR2 as YYNGEE. The V end was cut by 1 base, the J end by 3 bases, with 11 bases between. The CDR3 coding sequence is TGTGCCAGCAGCGTACGGGGCGTTGACTACGAGCAGTACTTC. Translating it yields CASSVRGVDYEQYF.

The V and J genes are TRBV10-2 and TRBJ1-1; no firm D call. Between the trimmed V and J ends, which lost 7 bases and 6 bases, there was a span of 18 bases. Germline CDR1 and CDR2: WSHSY and SAAADI. The CDR3 runs 14 residues. CDR3 nucleotide sequence: TGCGCCAGCACGATAGTAGGTTTTTTTGCTGAAGCTTTCTTT. This sequence encodes CASTIVGFFAEAFF.

This clone was detected once. The gene calls are TRBV5-1 and TRBJ2-7; a weak D match, TRBD1 (5 bases). This CDR3 is built from 15 residues. V gave up 3 bases and J gave up 3 bases, with 16 bases separating them. Germline V CDR1 and CDR2: SGHRS, YFSETQ. CDR3 protein: CASSSHLGLNYEQYF. In DNA form, the CDR3 reads TGCGCCAGCAGCTCGCACCTGGGGCTTAACTACGAGCAGTACTTC.

Turning to this clone: The sample has other DNA sequences that encode this CDR3 too. The chain is built from TRBV5-1 and TRBJ1-2, with a weak D call TRBD1 (5 bases). V was trimmed by 0 bases and J by 6 bases, leaving 12 bases between them. Germline CDR1 and CDR2: SGHRS and YFSETQ. This CDR3 is 14 amino acids long. The chain's CDR3 is CASSLEGRGDGYTF. Here the CDR3 DNA reads TGCGCCAGCAGCTTGGAAGGACGGGGGGATGGCTACACCTTC.

The chain couples TRBV29-1 to TRBJ1-2; D is perhaps TRBD1 (6 bases). Germline CDR1 is SQVTM and CDR2 is ANQGSEA. This CDR3 contains 12 residues. The V end was cut by 6 bases, the J end by 5 bases, with 13 bases between. The DNA of the CDR3 is TGCAGCGTCAAAGGGGGTCTTTATGGCTACACCTTC. As protein: CSVKGGLYGYTF.

The chain uses TRBV2 and TRBJ1-6; D is uncertain. This CDR3 spans 13 amino acids. Germline V gene data show CDR1 as SNHLY and CDR2 as FYNNEI. V shed 11 bases and J shed 7 bases, with 15 bases lying between them. The CDR3 sequence: CARHNLRNSPLHF. As DNA, the CDR3 is TGTGCCCGACACAATCTGCGAAATTCACCCCTCCACTTT.

The genes are TRBV28 and TRBJ1-4; tentatively, D is TRBD1 (6 bases). The CDR3 sequence is 16 residues long. Trimming removed 4 bases from V and 3 bases from J, with 15 bases in between. The germline V gene has CDR1 MDHEN and CDR2 SYDVKM. The CDR3 is CASSSTGIMSNEKLFF. The CDR3 nucleotides read TGTGCCAGCAGTTCTACAGGGATCATGTCTAATGAAAAACTGTTTTTT.

V and J are TRBV2 and TRBJ2-1; D might be TRBD2 (5 bases). With 2 bases removed from V and 9 bases from J, the gap between germline ends came to 11 bases. Per germline, CDR1 SNHLY and CDR2 FYNNEI. This CDR3 comprises 13 residues. The CDR3 sequence: CASSEIEGTEQFF. For the CDR3, the DNA is TGTGCCAGCAGTGAAATCGAGGGTACTGAGCAGTTCTTC.

This sequence joins TRBV29-1 and TRBJ1-2; 8 bases map to TRBD1. Trimming at V came to 3 bases and at J to 6 bases, leaving 12 bases not matched to a gene. CDR3 length: 15 residues. CDR1 SQVTM and CDR2 ANQGSEA come from the germline V gene. CDR3 sequence: CSVEADRVGRDGYTF. In nucleotides, the CDR3 is TGCAGCGTTGAGGCGGACAGGGTCGGGAGGGATGGCTACACCTTC.

The rearrangement joins TRBV27 to TRBJ2-7; TRBD1 matches 10 bases. Trimming at V came to 8 bases and at J to 6 bases, leaving 10 bases not matched to a gene. Germline V gene data show CDR1 as MNHEY and CDR2 as SMNVEV (reference sequence). The CDR3 extends over 14 amino acids. The CDR3 DNA reads as TGTGCCAGCGGGAAACGTGACAGGGGGCCCGAGCAGTACTTC. Protein: CASGKRDRGPEQYF.

The chain employs TRBV11-2 and TRBJ2-1; 7 bases align to TRBD1. This CDR3 has 14 residues. Looked up from germline, CDR1 is SGHAT and CDR2 is FQNNGV. V lost 5 bases and J lost 6; bases outside the gene matches: 7. The CDR3 loop reads CASSDRDSRNEQFF. Here the CDR3 DNA reads TGTGCCAGCAGCGACCGGGACAGCCGCAATGAGCAGTTCTTC.

V is TRBV10-3 and J is TRBJ1-5; TRBD1 agrees at 9 bases. The CDR3 has 13 residues. Germline loops: CDR1 ENHRY, CDR2 SYGVKD. The V and J ends lost 9 bases and 7 bases, in that order; junction bases with no gene match: 7. CDR3 sequence reads: CAIWADRGQPQHF. The CDR3 region has the DNA TGTGCCATTTGGGCGGACAGGGGCCAGCCCCAGCATTTT.

This chain joins TRBV27 and TRBJ1-1; D unresolved. V was pared by 5 bases and J by 4 bases, with 17 bases between. This CDR3 region has 15 residues. Germline assignment: CDR1 MNHEY and CDR2 SMNVEV (reference sequence). The CDR3 nucleotides are TGTGCCAGCAGTGGTGGGTCGAAAGGGATCACTGAAGCTTTCTTT. Its protein is CASSGGSKGITEAFF.

This clone was recorded only once. J is TRBJ1-5 and V is TRBV11-2; D is uncertain. Germline lookup yields CDR1 SGHAT and CDR2 FQNNGV. Trimming stripped 3 bases from V and 9 bases from J, with 9 bases between. CDR3 length: 12 amino acids. This chain's CDR3 is CASSLIEGPQHF. The CDR3 nucleotides are TGTGCCAGCAGCTTGATTGAGGGGCCCCAGCATTTT.

J is TRBJ1-2 and V is TRBV5-6, with a weak D call TRBD1 (5 bases). The CDR3 runs 15 residues. The V gene's germline CDR1 is SGHDT and CDR2 YYEEEE. Trimming left V 4 bases short and J 7 bases short, with 20 bases between. DNA for the CDR3: TGTGCCAGCAGCCCCGAGGGGAATGATTTGGGTGGCTACACCTTC. This translates into CASSPEGNDLGGYTF.

This clone is judged medium-sized. The chain links TRBV10-3 to TRBJ1-2; unclear D gene. The CDR3 sequence is 11 residues long. The V and J ends lost 7 bases and 2 bases respectively, with 5 bases between them. Germline CDR1 and CDR2: ENHRY and SYGVKD. The CDR3 here is CAIMLNYGYTF. In nucleotides, the CDR3 is TGTGCCATCATGTTGAACTATGGCTACACCTTC.

The chain uses TRBV4-1 and TRBJ1-3; weak D call: TRBD1 (6 bases). The V end lost 0 bases, the J end lost 2 bases, and 11 bases lay between the germline ends. CDR3 size: 16 residues. CDR1 and CDR2 from the germline V gene are MGHRA and YSYEKL. The CDR3 nucleotides are TGCGCCAGCAGCCAAGAAGTGGGGGCGGCTGGAAACACCATATATTTT. It encodes CASSQEVGAAGNTIYF.

The chain links TRBV5-6 to TRBJ2-5, with D maybe TRBD1 (6 bases). The J call may not be correct, given that the DNA end is closer to TRBJ2-7. Looked up from germline, CDR1 is SGHDT and CDR2 is YYEEEE. CDR3 length equals 16 residues. CDR3 DNA: TGTGCCAGCAGCTTGCTGGGGGCCGCCTACTCCTACGAGCAGTACTTC. Amino acid sequence: CASSLLGAAYSYEQYF.

The rearrangement links TRBV11-2 to TRBJ1-3; 7 bases line up with TRBD1. The ends lost 5 bases at V and 2 bases at J; junction bases unmatched: 6. The CDR3 sequence is 15 residues long. Germline V lookup: CDR1 SGHAT, CDR2 FQNNGV. The CDR3 nucleotides read TGTGCCAGCAGCATATCCGGGACAGCTGGAAACACCATATATTTT. Its translation: CASSISGTAGNTIYF.